This T cell receptor beta chain is from a study of shared clonotypes between healthy human individuals. Regarding the study as a whole: The authors sampled blood alone, and tissue repertoires likely differ. Rarefaction curves obtained for sorted subsets showed sequencing incomplete despite large depth.

Worth noting for this clone: Its antigen remains unidentified.

V lost 2 bases to trimming and J lost 4 bases, with 6 bases between them. Germline V gene data show CDR1 as WNHNN and CDR2 as SYGVQD (reference sequence). CDR3 size: 13 residues. Naive CD8 cells lacked CD45RO, underwent positive selection for CCR7 and left out terminally differentiated effector memory CD45RA+ cells. Caucasian adults residing in Nashville, Tennessee made up all the donors. A deep-level run was used for the assay. The repertoire was sequenced with immunoSEQ multiplex PCR; TCRdb's copy has only in-frame clones and lacks some. The top ten hold around 1% of the sample, which has nearly 2 million clones, less than 95% seen once.

This receptor was taken from a man between 18 and 35 years old in good health. The sequenced sample consisted of naive CD8+ T cells sorted from blood. The gene calls are TRBV10-1 and TRBJ2-1; D remains ambiguous. CDR3 region: CASSETYYNEQFF. The DNA for the CDR3 is TGCGCCAGCAGTGAGACCTATTACAATGAGCAGTTCTTC.